The rows below give T cell receptor beta chains drawn from one sample of a study of blood T cell repertoires in COVID-19. The method was immunoSEQ multiplex PCR; TCRdb's version includes in-frame clones alone and lacks a portion of them. The sample yields about 190,000 clones, around 87% seen once. The sample comprised peripheral blood. These receptors came from a man in his forties or fifties with acute or convalescent COVID-19. Each CDR3 is given with its conserved first and last residue. D genes are given only for firm matches. The size field is filled for only some rows; it gives once, few, many or a size class.

d_gene	v_gene	abundance	j_gene	CDR3aa	CDR3nt
TRBD1	TRBV28	-	TRBJ2-5	CASSSEGQEETQYF	TGTGCCAGCAGTTCGGAGGGACAGGAAGAGACCCAGTACTTC
TRBD2	TRBV5-4	-	TRBJ2-5	CASSLTSGQETQYF	TGTGCCAGCAGCTTGACTAGCGGACAAGAGACCCAGTACTTC
-	TRBV5-4	few	TRBJ1-1	CASSLTVNTEAFF	TGTGCCAGCAGCTTGACGGTGAACACTGAAGCTTTCTTT
-	TRBV9	-	TRBJ2-1	CASSVAQLGNEQFF	TGTGCCAGCAGCGTAGCCCAGCTAGGCAATGAGCAGTTCTTC
-	TRBV6-5	-	TRBJ1-2	CASSQGTSPERGYTF	TGTGCCAGCAGCCAAGGGACATCCCCTGAGCGGGGCTACACCTTC
TRBD1	TRBV28	-	TRBJ1-5	CASIPQGANNQPQHF	TGTGCCAGCATTCCCCAGGGGGCTAACAATCAGCCCCAGCATTTT
-	TRBV23-1	-	TRBJ1-5	CAILVSASINQPQHF	TGCGCCATCCTAGTTTCCGCCTCGATCAATCAGCCCCAGCATTTT
TRBD2	TRBV7-2	-	TRBJ2-1	CASSLGVSGGAFEQFF	TGTGCCAGCAGCTTAGGAGTTAGCGGGGGGGCGTTTGAGCAGTTCTTC
TRBD1	TRBV6-5	once	TRBJ1-1	CASSRGRGPNTEAFF	TGTGCCAGCAGTAGGGGAAGGGGGCCGAACACTGAAGCTTTCTTT
TRBD1	TRBV19	-	TRBJ1-4	CASSRQGGNEKLFF	TGTGCCAGTAGTAGACAGGGGGGAAATGAAAAACTGTTTTTT
TRBD2	TRBV18	-	TRBJ2-2	CASSSRTGTSGSGGELFF	TGTGCCAGCTCATCCCGTACCGGGACTAGCGGGAGTGGCGGGGAGCTGTTTTTT
-	TRBV4-1	-	TRBJ2-2	CASSLTGPGELFF	TGCGCCAGCAGCCTTACAGGGCCCGGGGAGCTGTTTTTT
TRBD1	TRBV4-3	few	TRBJ1-2	CASSQDITGGPWAGYTF	TGCGCCAGCAGCCAAGATATCACAGGGGGTCCTTGGGCTGGCTACACCTTC
TRBD1	TRBV7-9	-	TRBJ1-4	CASRKGAGTNEKLFF	TGTGCCAGCAGGAAGGGGGCAGGGACTAATGAAAAACTGTTTTTT